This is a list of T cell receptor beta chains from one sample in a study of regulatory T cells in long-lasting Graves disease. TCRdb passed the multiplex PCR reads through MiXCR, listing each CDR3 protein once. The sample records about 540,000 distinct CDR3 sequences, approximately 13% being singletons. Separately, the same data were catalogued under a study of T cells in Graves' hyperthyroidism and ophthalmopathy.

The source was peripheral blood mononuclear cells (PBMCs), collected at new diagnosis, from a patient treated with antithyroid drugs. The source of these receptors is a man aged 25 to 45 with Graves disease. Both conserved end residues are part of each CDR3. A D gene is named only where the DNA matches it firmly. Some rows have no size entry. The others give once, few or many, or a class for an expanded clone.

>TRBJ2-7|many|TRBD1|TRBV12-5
TGTGCTAGTGGGACGGGCGGGACAGGTCTCGACGAGCAGTACTTC
CASGTGGTGLDEQYF
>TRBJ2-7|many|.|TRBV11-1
TGTGCCAGCAGCCGGACAGCTTACGAGCAGTACTTC
CASSRTAYEQYF
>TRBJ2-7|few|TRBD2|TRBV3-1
TGTGCCAGCAGCCAAACTAGCGCCGAGCAGTACTTC
CASSQTSAEQYF
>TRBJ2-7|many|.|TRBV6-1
TGTGCCAGCAGGGAATTTGTCGGCTTCGGCTACGAGCAGTACTTC
CASREFVGFGYEQYF
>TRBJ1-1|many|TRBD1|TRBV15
TGTGCCACCGCGGTTGACAGGGGGAACACTGAAGCTTTCTTT
CATAVDRGNTEAFF
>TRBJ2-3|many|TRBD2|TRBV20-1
TGCAGTGCTAGAGGAATACTAGCGGGGAGGGCAGATACGCAGTATTTT
CSARGILAGRADTQYF
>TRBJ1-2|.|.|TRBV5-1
TGCGCCAGCAGCGCAGAGAAAGGGTTATATGGCTACACCTTC
CASSAEKGLYGYTF
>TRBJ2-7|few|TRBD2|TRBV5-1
TGCGCCACGAAAAGCGGGAGGGCCGTCGAAGGCGAGCAGTACTTC
CATKSGRAVEGEQYF
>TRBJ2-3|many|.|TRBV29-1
TGCAGCGTCTCTAGACAGACTCTCACAGATACGCAGTATTTT
CSVSRQTLTDTQYF
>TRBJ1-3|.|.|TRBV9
TGTGCCAGCAGCCCAGCGGGGGGAGCGGGAAACACCATATATTTT
CASSPAGGAGNTIYF
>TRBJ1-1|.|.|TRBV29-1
TGCAGCGTTGAAAGGGCAGGGAACACTGAAGCTTTCTTT
CSVERAGNTEAFF
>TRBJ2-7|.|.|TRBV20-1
TGCAGTGCTAGTTCTCCCGTCGAGCAGTACTTC
CSASSPVEQYF
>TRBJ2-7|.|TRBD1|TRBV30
TGTGCCTGGGCCCTTCAGGGGGCCTACGAGCAGTACTTC
CAWALQGAYEQYF
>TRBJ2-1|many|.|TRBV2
TGTGCCAGCACTTTCACGGACCCAGCAAATGAGCAGTTCTTC
CASTFTDPANEQFF
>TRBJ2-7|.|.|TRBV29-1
TGCAGCGTTGTAGCAGGTAATTACTACGAGCAGTACTTC
CSVVAGNYYEQYF
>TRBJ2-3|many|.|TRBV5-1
TGTGCCAGCAGCTTAGGGGAAGGGGGGTACGGCACAGATACGCAGTATTTT
CASSLGEGGYGTDTQYF
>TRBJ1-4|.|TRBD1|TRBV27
TGTGCCAGCAGTTCCCCCAGGGGGGGGGAGGAAAAACTGTTTTTT
CASSSPRGGEEKLFF